Presented here are 12 T cell receptor beta chains from one specimen sequenced in a study of blood T cell repertoires in COVID-19. Sequenced by immunoSEQ multiplex PCR; TCRdb stores in-frame clones only, minus some. This sample yields 310,000 or so clones, of which around four fifths are seen a single time; roughly 1.1% belongs to the top ten. The sample consisted of peripheral blood. The source is a woman between 45 and 65 years old with acute or convalescent COVID-19.

This chain links TRBV3-1 (or the pseudogene TRBV3-2) with TRBJ1-2, with D hard to call. Germline V gene data show CDR1 as LGHDT and CDR2 as YNNKEL (reference sequence). V gave up 1 base and J gave up 3 bases, with 6 bases separating them. This CDR3 contains 13 residues. CDR3 DNA sequence: TGTGCCAGCAGCCAAGTGAGGTACTATGGCTACACCTTC. It yields the protein CASSQVRYYGYTF.

The chain has TRBV7-2 and TRBJ2-1; possible D gene TRBD2, 6 bases. The CDR3 is made up of 17 amino acids. V was pared by 1 base and J by 7 bases, with 20 bases between. Germline lookup yields CDR1 SGHTA and CDR2 FQGNSA. CDR3 residues: CASSLGYGSRRRNEQFF. DNA for the CDR3: TGTGCCAGCAGCTTAGGTTACGGGAGCCGTCGCCGAAATGAGCAGTTCTTC.

V is TRBV5-4 and J is TRBJ1-1; D unresolved. V was pared by 0 bases and J by 8 bases, with 11 bases between. The CDR3 length is 13 residues. CDR1 and CDR2 from the germline V gene are SGHNT and YYREEE (reference sequence). CDR3 sequence reads: CASSLDIQSEAFF. In nucleotides, the CDR3 is TGTGCCAGCAGCTTGGATATACAATCAGAAGCTTTCTTT.

This chain connects TRBV7-2 to TRBJ2-5, with D tentatively TRBD2 (5 bases). CDR1 is SGHTA, CDR2 FQGNSA, per germline. The length of the CDR3 is 13 residues. Trimming removed 5 bases at V and 2 bases at J, with 9 bases between. CDR3 amino acids: CASSVQRQETQYF. The CDR3, as DNA: TGTGCCAGCAGCGTTCAGCGGCAAGAGACCCAGTACTTC.

This rearrangement joins TRBV30 to TRBJ2-3; D is undetermined. Germline V gene data show CDR1 as GTSNPN and CDR2 as SVGIG (reference sequence). This CDR3 region has 15 residues. V gave up 4 bases and J gave up 1 base, with 15 bases separating them. The CDR3 DNA reads as TGTGCCTGGACCAAGGCCGTTGGAGGCACAGATACGCAGTATTTT. Its translation: CAWTKAVGGTDTQYF.

This rearrangement joins TRBV4-1 to TRBJ2-7, with a weak D call TRBD1 (6 bases). Between the trimmed V and J ends, which lost 2 bases and 0 bases, there was a span of 11 bases. The germline V gene has CDR1 MGHRA and CDR2 YSYEKL. The CDR3 spans 15 residues. The CDR3 DNA follows: TGCGCCAGCAGCCAAACCGGGACATCCTCCTACGAGCAGTACTTC. Amino acid sequence: CASSQTGTSSYEQYF.

The V call is TRBV14, the J call TRBJ2-1; 8 bases are a match to TRBD2. CDR3 length: 16 residues. J was trimmed by 7 bases and V by 4 bases; bases with no gene match: 12. The germline gives CDR1 SGHDN, CDR2 FVKESK. The CDR3 loop reads CASSRAGGPLRNEQFF. In nucleotides, the CDR3 is TGTGCCAGCAGCCGTGCGGGAGGCCCCCTTAGGAATGAGCAGTTCTTC.

V gene TRBV5-4 combines with J gene TRBJ2-1, with TRBD2 matching 8 bases. Germline V CDR1 and CDR2: SGHNT, YYREEE (reference sequence). The trim removed 3 bases at V and 3 bases at J, leaving 11 bases unmatched. This CDR3 comprises 17 residues. CDR3 bases: TGTGCCAGCAGCTCCCGAAGCGGGAGCCTGAACTACAATGAGCAGTTCTTC. This encodes CASSSRSGSLNYNEQFF.

This chain links TRBV2 with TRBJ1-4, with D possibly being TRBD1 (6 bases). CDR1 is SNHLY and CDR2 is FYNNEI in the germline V gene. V lost 6 bases and J 4 bases, leaving 12 bases between the germline ends. The CDR3 runs 14 residues. CDR3 DNA sequence: TGTGCCAGCAGGCGACAGGCCAATAATGAAAAACTGTTTTTT. Protein sequence: CASRRQANNEKLFF.

This chain uses TRBV12-5 with TRBJ1-1; 7 bases line up with TRBD1. Per the germline V gene, CDR1 is LGHNT and CDR2 is FRNRAP. This CDR3 contains 14 residues. The V gene end was trimmed by 7 bases and the J gene end by 1 base; junction bases not matched to a gene: 6. CDR3 DNA sequence: TGTGCTAGTGTTGCCGGACAGGCGAACACTGAAGCTTTCTTT. It codes for CASVAGQANTEAFF.

This clone has a handful of counts. V usage is TRBV27 and J usage is TRBJ2-2; tentatively, D is TRBD1 (5 bases). The CDR3 spans 14 residues. The germline V gene has CDR1 MNHEY and CDR2 SMNVEV (reference sequence). The V and J ends lost 8 bases and 3 bases respectively, with 13 bases between them. CDR3 protein: CASLLTRDTGELFF. For the CDR3, the DNA is TGTGCCAGCTTGTTGACCAGGGACACCGGGGAGCTGTTTTTT.

The chain carries TRBV11-2 and TRBJ1-3, with 7 nucleotides matching TRBD1. J was trimmed by 0 bases and V by 6 bases; bases with no gene match: 17. The germline gives CDR1 SGHAT, CDR2 FQNNGV. This CDR3 is 19 amino acids long. CDR3 nucleotide sequence: TGTGCCAGCAGGTTCCAACACAGGGGCCCTGACCTCTCTGGAAACACCATATATTTT. Amino acids: CASRFQHRGPDLSGNTIYF.